The clone carrying this T cell receptor beta chain showed up just a few times. Germline CDR1 is SGHTA and CDR2 is FQGTGA. V was pared by 6 bases and J by 4 bases, with 11 bases between. This CDR3 comprises 13 residues. The source of the sample is a study of beta chain features in type 1 diabetes. What was sequenced were expressed TCRB transcripts, since all of the isolated RNA had been reverse transcribed. Profiled with immunoSEQ multiplex PCR; TCRdb holds only in-frame clones, not every one. Altogether roughly 450,000 clones are present, more than 9.5% being singletons, with the ten largest covering 0.035% to 0.05%.

This TCR was recovered from a young woman in good health. The chain links TRBV7-3 to TRBJ2-3; D assignment may be TRBD1 or TRBD2 (5 bases each). The sequenced sample was naive CD4+ T cells from blood. The DNA of the CDR3 is TGTGCCAGCAGTTGGGACGGCCCAGATACGCAGTATTTT. It translates to CASSWDGPDTQYF.